The TCR beta chain described here comes from a study of blood T cell repertoires in COVID-19 (dated by TCRdb to between 2020 and 2021). About the study as a whole: Samples from collaborators originated in the United States, Italy and Spain and spanned both the acute and convalescent phases of COVID-19. The material from the prospective study consisted of cDNA or gDNA derived from T cells, B-cell-depleted T cells, or PBMCs. Deeply sampled blood TCRbeta repertoires from subjects exposed to, actively infected with, or recovered from COVID-19 were included in the dataset. The repertoires were released in a freely available public database meant as a resource for research on the immune response to SARS-CoV-2. The samples were drawn from the first 160 participants of the ongoing ImmuneRACE study and from 1,254 subjects provided by 6 global collaborators. Sample metadata almost always included a de-identified subject ID, COVID-19 status, age in years and sex. Where available, HLA class I and class II types were obtained from metadata supplied by the sample provider rather than from assay-based typing. What the study reported, not specific to this receptor: The quantity of clinical and demographic metadata differed by source and by participant and was supplied without curation.

As encoded in the germline V gene, CDR1 is KGHSH while CDR2 is LQKENI. The CDR3 covers 14 residues, taking in both the cysteine and the phenylalanine. This entry keeps only the CDR3 DNA: 42 bases, framed from base 1. V is pared back by 0 bases and J by 0 bases, with 6 bases lying between the germline termini. Enrolling through a virtual design, the prospective study's participants ranged in age from roughly 18 to 90 years and lived across some 22 United States geographic areas. To assign participants to cohorts, the prospective study relied on clinical history that participants themselves reported in a screening survey and a study questionnaire. For ImmuneRACE Cohort 3, a participant was defined as recovered based on two consecutive negative NP/OP PCR tests, clearance by a healthcare professional, or resolution of symptoms. In the prospective study, mobile phlebotomists collected whole blood, serum and a nasopharyngeal or oropharyngeal swab from each participant. Over an approximately two-month period, participants in the prospective study had the option of providing additional blood draws and questionnaires. Before DNA extraction, prospective study blood samples were shipped either frozen or at room temperature.

TCRbeta CDR3 regions were amplified from genomic DNA by means of the immunoSEQ Assay, a bias-controlled multiplex PCR. Regarding the original processing steps: Within the assay, amplification of reference gene primers was used to estimate how many nucleated cells each sample contained. To quantify the absolute abundance of each unique TCRbeta CDR3 rearrangement, sequence reads were collapsed and filtered. Productive Simpson clonality was computed per sample as the square root of Simpson's diversity index over productive rearrangements. Imported from immuneACCESS, the table was reduced by TCRdb to in-frame sequences with V and J called. These copies leave out some clones; in studies compared against another copy, an unresolved V gene accounts for under half, and the cause of the remainder is not known. V and J calls and clone size are those listed in that table; D and trimming were worked out from the DNA. The table for this sample lists around 290,000 clones; about 89% of them were counted only once. The ten largest clones take up over 2.5% of the sample.

A note on this clone: Its antigen is still unknown. Nothing much larger sits one base from this clone, and base qualities are not available.

Sequencing was done on a sample of PBMCs or T cells enriched from blood (not recorded which). This TCR derives from a woman under 30 who had recovered from COVID-19. Recombination joined TRBV18 with TRBJ2-7, with a weak D call of TRBD1 (5 bases match). The CDR3 has the sequence CASSPPQGSYEQYF. The bases are TGTGCCAGCTCACCACCGCAGGGCTCCTACGAGCAGTACTTC.